Listed below are T cell receptor beta chains from one sample, sequenced in a study of blood T cell repertoires in COVID-19. Assay: immunoSEQ multiplex PCR; the TCRdb copy retains only in-frame clones and omits some. The profile shows 220,000 or so clones, approximately 84% of them singletons. What was sequenced was peripheral blood. The receptors stem from a woman aged 80 or older with acute or convalescent COVID-19. Both conserved end residues are part of each CDR3.

J | V | CDR3
TRBJ2-1 | TRBV29-1 | CSGGRGLPNEQFF
TRBJ2-7 | TRBV5-4 | CASSSIGAGLSYEQYF
TRBJ2-7 | TRBV5-1 | CASSSQVLAPNYEQYF
TRBJ2-2 | TRBV4-2 | CASSQDSGGVEFGGELFF
TRBJ2-1 | TRBV15 | CATSRSRTSGRAKNEQFF
TRBJ1-1 | TRBV6-5 | CASSLGGRNTEAFF
TRBJ1-3 | TRBV27 | CASASGNTIYF
TRBJ2-3 | TRBV19 | CASSISRGSSDTQYF
TRBJ1-6 | TRBV7-2 | CASSLAPGGNSPLHF
TRBJ1-5 | TRBV4-3 | CASSQDRRYSNQPQHF
TRBJ2-1 | TRBV4-1 | CASSQDGPSAPDEQFF
TRBJ2-3 | TRBV5-4 | CASSLDRLTDTQYF
TRBJ2-1 | TRBV11-2 | CASSLGGLAGGWHEQFF
TRBJ2-1 | TRBV19 | CASITGVEQFF
TRBJ2-7 | TRBV24-1 | CATSDPDRPSYEQYF
TRBJ2-7 | TRBV18 | CASSPGGQTTYEQYF
TRBJ2-7 | TRBV18 | CASSPSLDRGREQYF
TRBJ1-3 | TRBV3-1/TRBV3-2 | CASSPTVDGNTIYF
TRBJ2-3 | TRBV6-2/TRBV6-3 | CASSYQATDTQYF
TRBJ1-6 | TRBV18 | CASSYDRYNSPLHF
TRBJ2-5 | TRBV15 | CATSSPGNEETQYF
TRBJ2-6 | TRBV4-3 | CASSPTSSGGANVLTF
TRBJ2-7 | TRBV30 | CAWSVGGDYEQYF
TRBJ1-2 | TRBV30 | CAWSTQRGPKVYGYTF
TRBJ1-2 | TRBV7-2 | CASSQGQGYDYGYTF
TRBJ1-5 | TRBV30 | CAWGQGGNQPQHF
TRBJ1-2 | TRBV15 | CATSRDRGAYGYTF
TRBJ2-1 | TRBV6-2/TRBV6-3 | CASSYGLAGPHEQFF
TRBJ2-4 | TRBV9 | CASSDSLGDLAKNIQYF
TRBJ1-2 | TRBV7-6 | CASSPSGTTPTGYTF
TRBJ2-1 | TRBV5-1 | CASSSGQGGRYEQFF
TRBJ2-2 | TRBV18 | CASSASGTTNTGELFF
TRBJ1-2 | TRBV12-3/TRBV12-4 | CASSLLLYGYTF
TRBJ2-3 | TRBV24-1 | CATSDFDGDTQYF
TRBJ2-1 | TRBV19 | CASRKDSSSYNEQFF
TRBJ2-2 | TRBV19 | CASTNRGNTGELFF
TRBJ1-5 | TRBV21-1 | CASGPLNRAGPNQPQHF
TRBJ2-1 | TRBV6-6 | CASSSGQGLNEQFF
TRBJ1-3 | TRBV6-5 | CASRAGVSSGNTIYF
TRBJ1-2 | TRBV6-2/TRBV6-3 | CASSNPLLDKHLYGYTF
TRBJ2-2 | TRBV5-1 | CASSLEWYRAQNTGELFF
TRBJ2-7 | TRBV6-2/TRBV6-3 | CASSYGSGETYEQYF
TRBJ2-2 | TRBV5-1 | CASSLGSGGAGELFF
TRBJ2-7 | TRBV30 | CAWSVSRRGGEQYF
TRBJ1-2 | TRBV30 | CAWSVVSGYTF
TRBJ1-2 | TRBV6-1 | CASSEISILDTNYGYTF
TRBJ2-5 | TRBV5-8 | CASSFFTGVGETQYF
TRBJ1-6 | TRBV5-8 | CASSSNSGSPLHF
TRBJ1-6 | TRBV2 | CASTGTGRTNSPLHF
TRBJ1-1 | TRBV7-2 | CASSPRDRNTEAFF
TRBJ1-1 | TRBV19 | CASSPLVSMNTEAFF
TRBJ2-7 | TRBV24-1 | CATRTPGTSGGEQYF
TRBJ1-5 | TRBV5-4 | CASATGINQPQHF
TRBJ2-7 | TRBV7-2 | CASSLGPDSEQYF
TRBJ2-2 | TRBV6-5 | CASRPPQLAGELFF